This record concerns one T cell receptor (beta chain) sequence. Its specificity is unknown. Germline CDR1 reads MNHNS; CDR2 reads SASEGT. V shed 2 bases and J shed 3 bases, with 8 bases lying between them. The CDR3 is made up of 13 amino acids. Primers for the PCR totalled 60 Vbeta and 13 Jbeta. The method was immunoSEQ multiplex PCR; TCRdb's version includes in-frame clones alone and lacks a portion of them. This sample carries around 150,000 clones, 82% of them seen once, and the ten largest clones take approximately 1.4%. The sample belongs to a study of cytomegalovirus exposure and HLA in healthy donors. Looking at the study overall: From donors who were HLA-typed, an early data release held around 80 million unique TCRs.

Study-level findings and limits: Rarity held for most TCR sequences, but there were some public TCRs that occurred in many donors. Analysis performed later showed TCR beta chains linked to HLA being more clonally expanded than equally common others.

Donors were nominally healthy when sampled, though unrecorded immune exposures were likely. This chain joins TRBV6-1 and TRBJ2-7; possible D gene TRBD1, 5 bases. Sequencing used PBMCs. The receptor was isolated from a girl aged 10-17 years in good health and CMV-seropositive. In DNA form, the CDR3 reads TGTGCCAGCAGTGAATGGCAGGGCTACGAGCAGTACTTC. Translating it yields CASSEWQGYEQYF.